This T cell receptor beta chain comes out of a study of shared clonotypes between healthy human individuals (dated by TCRdb to between 2020 and 2021). For context, the study as a whole: Three men and a couple of women, aged 18 to 49 years, made up the cohort. To estimate repertoire size and how much clonotypes are shared between individuals, the study performed deep sequencing of blood TCR repertoires from 4 to 6 healthy adults. For each donor, CD4 naive and CD4 memory were each given three plates, CD8 naive was given two plates, and CD8 memory was given one plate. Each donor's leukapheresis produced roughly between about 0.8 and 8.9 billion PBMCs. Different laboratories and diverse techniques were used to prepare libraries and sequence TCR repertoires, to increase sequencing depth and limit assay-specific biases. The research as a whole found: Pairwise subsampling led to the expectation that sequencing depth would affect the degree of clonotype sharing among donors. Compared with non-shared clonotypes, clonotypes shared by all four sorted-subset donors had higher generation probabilities. Sampling was restricted to blood, and TCR repertoires in tissues likely differ from the TCR repertoires found in blood. Naive subsets generally had larger estimated clonotype richness than memory subsets did. When several donors were compared, the shared fraction of clonotypes was roughly 4.8% for naive CD4, 3% to 4% for naive CD8, about 2.4% for memory CD4, and less than 0.45% for memory CD8. The small number of donors limited the genetic and exposure-history diversity represented. Rarefaction of sorted-subset datasets indicated incomplete sequencing despite the large sequencing depth.

Regarding this clone: Its antigen is currently not known. No qualities accompany the bases; no much larger clone lies one base away.

The donors were healthy, HIV-negative adults who had no recently reported acute infections or vaccinations. Only Caucasian adults living in Nashville, Tennessee, USA were represented among the donors. Magnetic negative selection was used to enrich CD4+ T cells, after which naive cells were positively selected on CD45RA and the negative fraction became the memory subset. After blood collection by leukapheresis, PBMCs were isolated using Ficoll-Histopaque density gradient centrifugation and then cryopreserved in the vapor phase of liquid nitrogen. Purity and quantity of every magnetically sorted T cell population were checked by analytical flow cytometry. Genomic DNA was isolated from each sorted fraction and quantified by UV absorbance on a Nanodrop 2000c. Using the deep immunoSEQ assay, multiplex PCR amplified TCR CDR3 regions from genomic DNA. Genomic DNA extracted from each cell subset was distributed evenly over all wells of several immunoSEQ 96-well plates, and each plate served as one replicate. Each replicate PCR for sorted subsets received around 210 ng genomic DNA, equal to 28,000 or so T cell genomes. Purified libraries were quantified with a Qubit 3.0 fluorometer, sized on a Bioanalyzer 2100, and re-quantified with the KAPA Library Quantification kit. Every immunoSEQ 96-well plate was sequenced on a separate single-read 150-cycle Illumina NextSeq 550 flow cell. Per the authors' processing: The immunoSEQ output contained only junctional sequences without quality scores, so filtering could not match that applied to full-length reads. Sequences were annotated with PyIR, a Python wrapper for IgBLAST v1.9, using IMGT germline references to assign V/J genes and CDR3. Any read was removed if the V/J assignment was weak (E-value above 1e-6), the CDR3 was missing, or the read contained stop codons, out-of-frame junctions, or ambiguous translated residues. A V3J clonotype was defined by an identical inferred V gene, J gene, and CDR3 amino acid sequence. To compute the percentage overlap between repertoires, the number of shared unique clonotypes was divided by the size of the smaller repertoire. Repertoire richness was assessed with RTK rarefaction, the Chao1 estimator, and Recon v2.1 estimates of unobserved clonotypes. For all TCRbeta clonotypes obtained by the gDNA method from a few donors, generation probabilities were computed with OLGA. Entries here come from immuneACCESS through TCRdb and include only in-frame sequences with V and J called. Some clones fail to appear in such tables; in the studies checked, an unresolved V gene covers under half of the shortfall, and the cause of the remainder is unknown. V and J calls and clone size follow that table, whereas D and trimming were derived from the DNA. The table for this sample lists about 2.4 million clones; over 85% of them were counted only once. The top ten hold roughly 0.14% of the sample.

The cysteine opens and the phenylalanine closes a CDR3 of 13 amino acids. The retained sequence is limited to the CDR3, 39 bases, with the frame set at the first base. CDR1 and CDR2 are read off the germline V gene (reference sequence) as MNHEY and SMNVEV. V was cut back by 3 bases and J by 2 bases, leaving a gap of 8 bases between them. The sequencing input was naive CD4+ T cells sorted from blood. The sample's cell subset or site label, decoded: CD45RA+ positively selected. The sequence joins TRBV27 to TRBJ2-7; a weak D assignment points to TRBD1 (5 bases agree). This sequence originates from a man aged 18 to 30 in good health. This receptor carries the CDR3 CASSFTGPYEQYF. The DNA is as follows: TGTGCCAGCAGTTTCACAGGACCCTACGAGCAGTACTTC.